The 6 T cell receptor beta chains listed next were all sequenced from one sample in a study of T cell changes during pregnancy in multiple sclerosis. Data came from immunoSEQ multiplex PCR; TCRdb stores just in-frame clones and leaves some out. This table has tens of thousands of clones, about 92% appearing once. Sequences were obtained from peripheral blood. The receptors come from a female donor with multiple sclerosis, enrolled in a pregnancy study.

The J gene is TRBJ1-5, the V gene TRBV5-1, with 9 bases fitting TRBD1. Germline V lookup: CDR1 SGHRS, CDR2 YFSETQ. With 0 bases clipped from V and 5 bases from J, the junction kept 0 bases outside the gene matches. This CDR3 region has 14 residues. CDR3 protein: CASSLGDRDQPQHF. The CDR3 DNA reads TGCGCCAGCAGCTTGGGGGACAGGGATCAGCCCCAGCATTTT. Full variable domain (remainder filled in from reference TRBV5-1 and TRBJ1-5): KAGVTQTPRYLIKTRGQQVTLSCSPISGHRSVSWYQQTPGQGLQFLFEYFSETQRNKGNFPGRFSGRQFSNSRSEMNVSTLELGDSALYLCASSLGDRDQPQHFGDGTRLSIL.

This CDR3 is CASYYEAGNTDTQYF. The CDR3 DNA reads TGTGCCAGCTACTACGAGGCGGGAAACACAGATACGCAGTATTTT. The chain couples TRBV2 to TRBJ2-3; possible D gene TRBD2, 6 bases. This CDR3 has 15 amino acids. V was cut by 8 bases and J by 2 bases, with 17 bases left in between. Germline-derived CDR1 and CDR2 are SNHLY and FYNNEI.

The chain recombines TRBV29-1 with TRBJ2-6, with D perhaps TRBD1 or TRBD2 (5 bases each). V gave up 4 bases and J gave up 2 bases, with 15 bases separating them. The germline V gene has CDR1 SQVTM and CDR2 ANQGSEA. The CDR3 consists of 16 residues. CDR3 bases: TGCAGCGTTGGTTTTGGGACGGGCGCTGGGGCCAACGTCCTGACTTTC. Residues: CSVGFGTGAGANVLTF.

The V and J genes are TRBV14 and TRBJ2-1; 10 bases line up with TRBD2. Germline CDR1 reads SGHDN; CDR2 reads FVKESK. The V and J ends lost 2 bases and 4 bases, in that order; junction bases with no gene match: 14. The CDR3 loop spans 19 amino acids. This CDR3 is CASSQISGLAGDPYNEQFF. In nucleotides, the CDR3 is TGTGCCAGCAGCCAAATCTCCGGGCTAGCGGGAGACCCATACAATGAGCAGTTCTTC. Full variable domain (remainder filled in from reference TRBV14 and TRBJ2-1): EAGVTQFPSHSVIEKGQTVTLRCDPISGHDNLYWYRRVMGKEIKFLLHFVKESKQDESGMPNNRFLAERTGGTYSTLKVQPAELEDSGVYFCASSQISGLAGDPYNEQFFGPGTRLTVL.

The V and J genes are TRBV7-3 and TRBJ2-7; the D gene is possibly TRBD1 (5 bases). V was cut by 6 bases and J by 2 bases, with 14 bases left in between. The CDR3 sequence is 14 residues long. Germline lookup yields CDR1 SGHTA and CDR2 FQGTGA. CDR3 amino acids: CASSSYRKPYEQYF. As DNA, the CDR3 is TGTGCCAGCAGTTCGTACAGGAAACCCTACGAGCAGTACTTC.

This clone was seen just once. The chain carries TRBV5-5 and TRBJ1-5, with D hard to call. Germline assignment: CDR1 SGHKS and CDR2 YYEKEE (reference sequence). The V end lost 1 base, the J end lost 0 bases, and 8 bases lay between the germline ends. The CDR3 loop spans 15 amino acids. DNA of the CDR3: TGTGCCAGCAGCTTGCACAGTAATAGCAATCAGCCCCAGCATTTT. It translates to CASSLHSNSNQPQHF.